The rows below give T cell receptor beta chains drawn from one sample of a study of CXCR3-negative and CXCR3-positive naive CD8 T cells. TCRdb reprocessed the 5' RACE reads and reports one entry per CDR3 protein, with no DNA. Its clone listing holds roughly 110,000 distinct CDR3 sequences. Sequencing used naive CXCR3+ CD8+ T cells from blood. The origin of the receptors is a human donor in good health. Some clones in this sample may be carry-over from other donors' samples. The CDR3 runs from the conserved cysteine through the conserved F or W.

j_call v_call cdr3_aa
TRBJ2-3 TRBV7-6 CASSFSREGASTDTQYF
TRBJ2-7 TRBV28 CASSNGGPYEQYF
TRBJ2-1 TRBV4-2 CASSQDLAGADEQFF
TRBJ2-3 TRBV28 CASSFFFGQGASDTQYF
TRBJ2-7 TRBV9 CASSPHTASPYEQYF
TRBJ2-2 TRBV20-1 CSARPGTSDIGELFF
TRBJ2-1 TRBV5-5 CASSLFRPVNELFF
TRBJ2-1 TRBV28 CASSLWSAGWEQFF
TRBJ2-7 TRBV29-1 CSVEAESYEQYF
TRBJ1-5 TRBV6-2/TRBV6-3 CASSSSRTGHSNQPQHF
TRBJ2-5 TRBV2 CASRWTSGAQETQYF
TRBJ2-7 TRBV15 CATSRGAGSSYEQYF
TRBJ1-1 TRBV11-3 CASSQHTNTEAFF
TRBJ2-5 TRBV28 CASSLLAGVVETQYF
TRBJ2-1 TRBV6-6 CASSYEGAAGVRYNEQFF
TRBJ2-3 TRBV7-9 CASSPPTSGEDTQYF